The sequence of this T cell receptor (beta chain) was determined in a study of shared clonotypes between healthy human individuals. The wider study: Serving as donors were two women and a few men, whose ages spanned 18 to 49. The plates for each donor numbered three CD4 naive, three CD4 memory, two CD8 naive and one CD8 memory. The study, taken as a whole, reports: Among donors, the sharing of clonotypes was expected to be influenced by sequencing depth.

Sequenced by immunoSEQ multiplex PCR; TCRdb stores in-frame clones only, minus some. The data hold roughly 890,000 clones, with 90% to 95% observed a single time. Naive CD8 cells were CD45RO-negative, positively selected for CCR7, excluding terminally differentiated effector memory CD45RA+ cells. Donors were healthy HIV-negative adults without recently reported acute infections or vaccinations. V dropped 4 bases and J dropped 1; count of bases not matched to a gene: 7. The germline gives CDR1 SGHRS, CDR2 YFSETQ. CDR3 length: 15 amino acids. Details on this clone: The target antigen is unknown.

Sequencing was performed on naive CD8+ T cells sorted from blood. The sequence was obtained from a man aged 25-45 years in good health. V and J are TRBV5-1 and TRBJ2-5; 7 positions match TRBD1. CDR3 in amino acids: CASSPSGQPQETQYF. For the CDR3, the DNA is TGCGCCAGCAGCCCCTCGGGACAGCCCCAAGAGACCCAGTACTTC.